Each of the 8 T cell receptor beta chains below was sequenced from the same sample in a study of cytomegalovirus exposure and HLA in healthy donors. Vbeta (60) and Jbeta (13) primers were used in the PCR. The table came from immunoSEQ multiplex PCR; TCRdb's copy has only in-frame clones and leaves some out. This table has 110,000 to 150,000 clones, 75% to 80% appearing once. Material for sequencing was PBMCs. The source is a woman aged 25 to 39 in good health and CMV-seronegative.

This clone came up once. The V gene is TRBV13, the J gene TRBJ2-7; no firm D call. Germline lookup yields CDR1 PRHDT and CDR2 FYEKMQ (reference sequence). CDR3 length: 13 residues. Trimming cost V 5 bases and J 9 bases, with 17 bases left between them. The CDR3 loop is CASSPPGVRRQYF. For the CDR3, the DNA is TGTGCCAGCAGCCCCCCCGGTGTTCGCCGGCAGTACTTC. The full variable domain, rest sourced from reference TRBV13 and TRBJ2-7, is AAGVIQSPRHLIKEKRETATLKCYPIPRHDTVYWYQQGPGQDPQFLISFYEKMQSDKGSIPDRFSAQQFSDYHSELNMSSLELGDSALYFCASSPPGVRRQYFGPGTRLTVT.

A few counts support this clone. The rearrangement uses TRBV5-1 and TRBJ1-1; 7 bases align to TRBD1. Germline values: CDR1 SGHRS, CDR2 YFSETQ. After removal of 4 bases from V and 1 base from J, the junction contained 28 bases not matched to a gene. The CDR3 runs 22 residues. The CDR3 DNA reads TGCGCCAGCAGCCCTATATTCACTGCCGGGACAGCGACACGTAGGGCGAACACTGAAGCTTTCTTT. It codes for CASSPIFTAGTATRRANTEAFF.

The CDR3 sequence is CASSFDITGANVLTF. As DNA, the CDR3 is TGCGCCAGCAGCTTTGACATCACTGGGGCCAACGTCCTGACTTTC. V and J are TRBV5-1 and TRBJ2-6; no reliable D call. This CDR3 is 15 amino acids long. Germline V gene lookup returns CDR1 SGHRS and CDR2 YFSETQ. V lost 2 bases and J 2 bases, leaving 8 bases between the germline ends.

The gene calls are TRBV9 and TRBJ1-2; D remains ambiguous. CDR1 SGDLS and CDR2 YYNGEE come from the germline V gene. CDR3 length: 12 residues. The germline V and J ends were trimmed by 6 bases and 8 bases, with 14 bases remaining between them. Written as DNA, the CDR3 is TGTGCCAGCACCCCCGTTTCTCGGGGCTACACCTTC. Its protein product is CASTPVSRGYTF.

The CDR3: CASSPSKGGRDEQFF. The DNA of the CDR3 is TGTGCCAGCAGCCCCTCCAAAGGGGGCAGGGATGAGCAGTTCTTC. The chain joins TRBV7-3 to TRBJ2-1, with TRBD1 identical over 7 bases. The length of the CDR3 is 15 residues. The germline CDR1 and CDR2 sequences are SGHTA and FQGTGA. The J segment lost 8 bases and the V segment lost 5 bases, leaving 12 bases of the junction unmatched.

V is TRBV7-2 and J is TRBJ2-1, with 9 bases fitting TRBD1. CDR1 is SGHTA, CDR2 FQGNSA, per germline. The CDR3 length is 16 residues. V trimming: 4 bases; J trimming: 5 bases; junction bases outside the gene matches: 9. The CDR3 spells CASSSLGQGIDNEQFF. The CDR3 DNA is TGTGCCAGCAGCTCCCTCGGACAGGGGATTGACAATGAGCAGTTCTTC.

In this sample, this clone turned up a few times. CDR3 DNA: TGTGCCAGCAGCCCTTGGGGACAGGGGGCGTTTATTAATGAAAAACTGTTTTTT. It codes for CASSPWGQGAFINEKLFF. The rearrangement uses TRBV9 and TRBJ1-4; 12 bases agree with TRBD1. The CDR3 runs 18 residues. The germline V gene has CDR1 SGDLS and CDR2 YYNGEE. Trimming removed 4 bases from V and 4 bases from J; junction bases left unmatched: 11.

V is TRBV5-1 and J is TRBJ2-2; D is unresolved. Germline V lookup: CDR1 SGHRS, CDR2 YFSETQ. V lost 2 bases, J lost 8 bases, and 7 bases lay in between. The length of the CDR3 is 12 residues. This chain's CDR3 is CASSFTLGELFF. The CDR3, as DNA: TGCGCCAGCAGCTTTACACTAGGGGAGCTGTTTTTT.